This TCR beta chain derives from a study of blood T cell repertoires in COVID-19. Generated by immunoSEQ multiplex PCR, the TCRdb table keeps only in-frame clones and is missing some. This sample has approximately 280,000 clones, with 70% to 85% found just once. What was sequenced was peripheral blood. The receptor was derived from a human donor with COVID-19, enrolled during active disease. The donor label of this sample is uncertain.

The CDR3 is CASSQEEGLGTEAFF. The CDR3 DNA reads as TGCGCCAGCAGCCAAGAGGAGGGGTTGGGGACTGAAGCTTTCTTT. This rearrangement joins TRBV4-1 to TRBJ1-1; tentative D call: TRBD1 (5 bases). CDR3 size: 15 residues. Trimming removed 0 bases from V and 5 bases from J, with 13 bases in between. Germline loops: CDR1 MGHRA, CDR2 YSYEKL.